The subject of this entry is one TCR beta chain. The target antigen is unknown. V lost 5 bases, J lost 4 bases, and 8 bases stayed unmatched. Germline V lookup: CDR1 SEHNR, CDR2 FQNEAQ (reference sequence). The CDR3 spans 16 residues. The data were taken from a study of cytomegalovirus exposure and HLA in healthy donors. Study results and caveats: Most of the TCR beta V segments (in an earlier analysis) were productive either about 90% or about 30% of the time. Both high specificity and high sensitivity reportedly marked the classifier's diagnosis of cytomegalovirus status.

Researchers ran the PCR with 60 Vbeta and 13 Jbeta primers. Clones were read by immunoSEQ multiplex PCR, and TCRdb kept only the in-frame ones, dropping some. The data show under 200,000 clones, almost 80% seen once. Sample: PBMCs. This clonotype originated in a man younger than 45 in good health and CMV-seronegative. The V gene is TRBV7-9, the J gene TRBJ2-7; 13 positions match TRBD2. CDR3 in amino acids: CASSAVTSGRPYEQYF. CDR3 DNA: TGTGCCAGCAGCGCCGTGACTAGCGGGAGGCCTTACGAGCAGTACTTC.